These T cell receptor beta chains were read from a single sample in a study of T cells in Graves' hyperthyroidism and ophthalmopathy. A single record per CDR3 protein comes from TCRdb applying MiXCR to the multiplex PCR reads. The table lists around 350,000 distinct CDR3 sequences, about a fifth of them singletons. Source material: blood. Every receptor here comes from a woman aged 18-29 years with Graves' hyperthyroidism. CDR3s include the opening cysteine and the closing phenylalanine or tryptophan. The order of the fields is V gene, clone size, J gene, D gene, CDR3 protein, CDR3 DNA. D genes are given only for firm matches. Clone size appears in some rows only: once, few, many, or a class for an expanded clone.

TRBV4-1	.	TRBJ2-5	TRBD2	CASSPGLATAQYF	TGCGCCAGCAGCCCTGGACTAGCGACGGCCCAGTACTTC
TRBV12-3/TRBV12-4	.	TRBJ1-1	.	CASTSTGGLRRVFF	TGTGCCAGCACCTCGACGGGCGGGCTGAGGCGGGTTTTCTTT
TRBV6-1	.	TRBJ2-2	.	CASRTGDRAGELFF	TGTGCCAGCAGAACCGGGGATCGGGCCGGGGAGCTGTTTTTT
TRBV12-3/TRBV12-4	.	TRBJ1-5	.	CASSLYGMGRDQPQHF	TGTGCCAGCAGTTTGTATGGCATGGGGAGAGACCAGCCCCAGCATTTT
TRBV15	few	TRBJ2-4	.	CATSRVVGGGLEKNIQYF	TGTGCCACCAGCAGAGTCGTAGGGGGGGGATTGGAAAAAAACATTCAGTACTTC
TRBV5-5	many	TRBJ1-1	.	CASSGRPLNTEAFF	TGTGCCAGCAGCGGGCGGCCCTTGAACACTGAAGCTTTCTTT
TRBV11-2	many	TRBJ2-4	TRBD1	CASSLRDSNIQYF	TGTGCCAGCAGCTTAAGGGACAGTAACATTCAGTACTTC
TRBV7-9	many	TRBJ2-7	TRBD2	CASSFLTSGYEQYF	TGTGCCAGCAGCTTCCTGACTAGCGGCTACGAGCAGTACTTC
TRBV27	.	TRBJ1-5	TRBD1	CASSSVLQGAGQPQHF	TGTGCCAGCAGTTCCGTCCTCCAGGGGGCTGGGCAGCCCCAGCATTTT
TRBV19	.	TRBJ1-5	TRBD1	CASSGTGAEQPQHF	TGTGCCAGTAGCGGGACAGGCGCAGAGCAGCCCCAGCATTTT
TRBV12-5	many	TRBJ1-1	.	CASGLVLGTNTEAFF	TGTGCTAGTGGTTTGGTACTTGGCACCAACACTGAAGCTTTCTTT